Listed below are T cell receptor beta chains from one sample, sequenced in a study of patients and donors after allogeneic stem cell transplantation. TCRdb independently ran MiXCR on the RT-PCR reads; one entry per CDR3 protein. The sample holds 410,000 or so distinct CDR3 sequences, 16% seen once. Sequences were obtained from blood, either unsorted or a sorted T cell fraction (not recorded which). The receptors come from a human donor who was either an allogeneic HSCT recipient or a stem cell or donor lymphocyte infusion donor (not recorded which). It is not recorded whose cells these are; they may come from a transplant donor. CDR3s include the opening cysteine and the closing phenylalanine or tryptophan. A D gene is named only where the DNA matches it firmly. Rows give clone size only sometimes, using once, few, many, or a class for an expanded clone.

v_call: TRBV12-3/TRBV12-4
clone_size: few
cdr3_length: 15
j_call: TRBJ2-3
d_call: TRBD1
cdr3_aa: CASNPGTGSTDTQYF
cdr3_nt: TGTGCCAGCAACCCCGGGACAGGGAGCACAGATACGCAGTATTTT

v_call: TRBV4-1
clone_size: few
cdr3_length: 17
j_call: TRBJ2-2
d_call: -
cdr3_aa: CASSQVTQEIWTGELFF
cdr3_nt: TGCGCCAGCAGCCAAGTTACACAGGAAATATGGACCGGGGAGCTGTTTTTT

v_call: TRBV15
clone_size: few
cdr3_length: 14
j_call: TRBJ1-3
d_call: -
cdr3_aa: CATSRGRSGNTIYF
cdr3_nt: TGTGCCACCAGCAGAGGACGGTCTGGAAACACCATATATTTT

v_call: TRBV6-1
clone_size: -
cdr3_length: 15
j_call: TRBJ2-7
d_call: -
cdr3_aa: CASSKYLGSSYEQYF
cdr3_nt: TGTGCCAGCAGTAAATATCTAGGGTCCTCCTACGAGCAGTACTTC

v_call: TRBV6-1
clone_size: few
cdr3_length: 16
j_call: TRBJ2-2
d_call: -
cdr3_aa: CASSEARKGMTGELFF
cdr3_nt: TGTGCCAGCAGTGAAGCGCGGAAGGGAATGACCGGGGAGCTGTTTTTT

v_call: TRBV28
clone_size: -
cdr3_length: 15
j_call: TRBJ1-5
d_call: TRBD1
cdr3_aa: CASSTGTGGMQPQHF
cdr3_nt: TGTGCCAGCAGTACCGGGACAGGGGGCATGCAGCCCCAGCATTTT

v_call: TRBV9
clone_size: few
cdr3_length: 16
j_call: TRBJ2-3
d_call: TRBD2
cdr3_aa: CASSAGVAGFTDTQYF
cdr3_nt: TGTGCCAGCAGCGCGGGGGTAGCGGGTTTCACAGATACGCAGTATTTT

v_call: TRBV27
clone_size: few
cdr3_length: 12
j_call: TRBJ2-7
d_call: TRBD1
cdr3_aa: CASSLSGQLQYF
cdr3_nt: TGTGCCAGCAGTTTATCGGGACAGTTGCAGTACTTC

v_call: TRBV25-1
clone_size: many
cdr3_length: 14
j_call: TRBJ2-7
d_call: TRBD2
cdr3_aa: CASSERSGRALVYF
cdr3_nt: TGTGCCAGCAGTGAACGTAGCGGGAGGGCCCTGGTGTACTTC

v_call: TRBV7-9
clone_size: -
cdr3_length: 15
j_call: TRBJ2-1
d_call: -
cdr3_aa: CASSVTEGSYNEQFF
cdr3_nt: TGTGCCAGCAGCGTAACGGAGGGCTCCTACAATGAGCAGTTCTTC

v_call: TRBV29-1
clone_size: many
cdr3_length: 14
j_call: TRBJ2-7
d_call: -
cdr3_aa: CSVEQGDGSYEQYF
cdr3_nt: TGCAGCGTTGAGCAAGGGGACGGCTCCTACGAGCAGTACTTC

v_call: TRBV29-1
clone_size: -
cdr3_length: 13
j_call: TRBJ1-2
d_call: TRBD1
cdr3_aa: CSATRQGAYGYTF
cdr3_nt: TGCAGCGCCACCAGACAGGGGGCCTATGGCTACACCTTC

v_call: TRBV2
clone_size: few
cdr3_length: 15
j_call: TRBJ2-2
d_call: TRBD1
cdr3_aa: CASSGRQGTSGELFF
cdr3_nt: TGTGCCAGCAGTGGCCGACAGGGGACGAGCGGGGAGCTGTTTTTT

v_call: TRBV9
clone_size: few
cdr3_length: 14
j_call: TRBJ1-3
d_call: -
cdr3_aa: CASSVEQAGASIYF
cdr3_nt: TGTGCCAGCAGCGTAGAACAGGCGGGAGCTTCCATATATTTT

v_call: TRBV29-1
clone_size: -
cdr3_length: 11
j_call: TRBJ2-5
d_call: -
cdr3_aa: CSVEMWEAQYF
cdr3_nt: TGCAGCGTTGAAATGTGGGAAGCCCAGTACTTC

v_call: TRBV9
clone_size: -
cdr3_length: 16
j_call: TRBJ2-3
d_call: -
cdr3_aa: CASSSRGSAGTDTQYF
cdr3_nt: TGTGCCAGCAGCTCCAGGGGTAGCGCGGGCACAGATACGCAGTATTTT

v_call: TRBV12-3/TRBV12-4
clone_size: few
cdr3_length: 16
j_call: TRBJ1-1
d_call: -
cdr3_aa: CASTLWRGKGNTEAFF
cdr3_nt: TGTGCCAGCACCCTCTGGAGGGGAAAAGGGAACACTGAAGCTTTCTTT

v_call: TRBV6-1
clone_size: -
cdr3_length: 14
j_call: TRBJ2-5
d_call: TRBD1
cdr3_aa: CASSAQGARETQYF
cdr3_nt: TGTGCCAGCAGTGCGCAGGGGGCCAGGGAGACCCAGTACTTC

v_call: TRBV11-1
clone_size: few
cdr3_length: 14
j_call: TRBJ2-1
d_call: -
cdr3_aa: CATRGGSSYNEQFF
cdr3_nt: TGTGCCACCAGAGGGGGGAGCTCCTACAATGAGCAGTTCTTC

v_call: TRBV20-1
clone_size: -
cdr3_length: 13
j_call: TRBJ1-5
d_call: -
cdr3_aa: CSARQGSNQPQHF
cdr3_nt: TGCAGTGCTAGACAGGGGAGCAATCAGCCCCAGCATTTT

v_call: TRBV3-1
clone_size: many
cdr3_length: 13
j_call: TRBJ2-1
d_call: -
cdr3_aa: CASSPGRGNEQFF
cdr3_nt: TGTGCCAGCAGCCCCGGGAGAGGAAATGAGCAGTTCTTC

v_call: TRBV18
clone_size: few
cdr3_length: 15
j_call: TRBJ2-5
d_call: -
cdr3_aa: CASSPLGGSQETQYF
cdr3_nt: TGTGCCAGCTCACCACTCGGTGGGTCCCAAGAGACCCAGTACTTC

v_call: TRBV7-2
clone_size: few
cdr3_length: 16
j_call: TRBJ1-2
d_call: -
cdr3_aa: CASSSTDITGIYGYTF
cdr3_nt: TGTGCCAGCAGCTCGACCGATATAACAGGCATCTATGGCTACACCTTC

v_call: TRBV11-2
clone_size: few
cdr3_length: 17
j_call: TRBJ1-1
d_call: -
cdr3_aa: CASRLYSGGWVGTEAFF
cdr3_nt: TGTGCCAGCAGATTATACTCTGGAGGGTGGGTGGGCACTGAAGCTTTCTTT

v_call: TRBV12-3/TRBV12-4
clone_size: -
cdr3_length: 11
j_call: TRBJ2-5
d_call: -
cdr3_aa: CASSLKQTQYF
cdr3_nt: TGTGCCAGCAGCCTTAAACAGACCCAGTACTTC

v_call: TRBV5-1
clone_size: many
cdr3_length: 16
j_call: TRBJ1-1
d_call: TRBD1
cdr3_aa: CASSHGQGALNTEAFF
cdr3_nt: TGCGCCAGCAGTCACGGACAGGGGGCTTTGAACACTGAAGCTTTCTTT

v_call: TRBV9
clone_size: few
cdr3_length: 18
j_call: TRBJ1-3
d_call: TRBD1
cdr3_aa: CASSVGLGQGFGGNTIYF
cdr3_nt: TGTGCCAGCAGCGTAGGTCTGGGACAGGGGTTCGGCGGAAACACCATATATTTT

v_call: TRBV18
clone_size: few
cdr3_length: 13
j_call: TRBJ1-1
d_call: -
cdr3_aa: CASSSIAGTEAFF
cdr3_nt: TGTGCCAGCTCATCGATCGCGGGCACTGAAGCTTTCTTT

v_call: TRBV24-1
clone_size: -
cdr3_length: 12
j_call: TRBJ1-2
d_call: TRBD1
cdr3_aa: CATADRSSGYTF
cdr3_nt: TGTGCCACCGCGGACAGGTCGTCGGGCTACACCTTC

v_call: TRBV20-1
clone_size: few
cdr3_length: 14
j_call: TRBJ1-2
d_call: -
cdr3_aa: CSATPGLAGYGYTF
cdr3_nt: TGCAGTGCTACCCCGGGCCTCGCGGGCTATGGCTACACCTTC

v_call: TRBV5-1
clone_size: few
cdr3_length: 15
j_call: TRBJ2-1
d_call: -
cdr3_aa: CASSSTSGNYNEQFF
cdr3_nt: TGCGCCAGCAGCTCAACGAGCGGAAATTACAATGAGCAGTTCTTC

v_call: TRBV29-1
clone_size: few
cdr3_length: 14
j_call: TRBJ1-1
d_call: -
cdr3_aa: CSVVGVPLKAEAFF
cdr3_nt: TGCAGCGTTGTTGGGGTCCCTCTAAAGGCTGAAGCTTTCTTT

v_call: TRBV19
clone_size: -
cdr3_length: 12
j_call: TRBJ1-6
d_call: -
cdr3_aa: CASSIASGALHF
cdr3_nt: TGTGCCAGTAGTATAGCCTCCGGGGCCCTCCACTTT

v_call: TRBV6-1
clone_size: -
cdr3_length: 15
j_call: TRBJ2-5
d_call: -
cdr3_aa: CASSQEDLRGETQYF
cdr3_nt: TGTGCCAGCAGCCAAGAGGACCTCCGAGGGGAGACCCAGTACTTC

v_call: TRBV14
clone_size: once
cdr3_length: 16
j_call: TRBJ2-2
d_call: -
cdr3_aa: CASSQDLVYDTGELFF
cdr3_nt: TGTGCCAGCAGCCAAGACCTAGTCTACGACACCGGGGAGCTGTTTTTT

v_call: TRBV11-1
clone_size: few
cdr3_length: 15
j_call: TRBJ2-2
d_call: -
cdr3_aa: CASSQQGRGTGELFF
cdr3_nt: TGTGCCAGCAGCCAGCAGGGGAGGGGCACCGGGGAGCTGTTTTTT

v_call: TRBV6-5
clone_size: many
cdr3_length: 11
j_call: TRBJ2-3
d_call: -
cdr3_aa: CASSPGDTQYF
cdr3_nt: TGTGCCAGCAGTCCAGGGGATACGCAGTATTTT

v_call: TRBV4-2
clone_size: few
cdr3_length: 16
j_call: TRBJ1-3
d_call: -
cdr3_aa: CASSQEKLSSGNTIYF
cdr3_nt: TGTGCCAGCAGCCAAGAGAAACTCAGCTCTGGAAACACCATATATTTT

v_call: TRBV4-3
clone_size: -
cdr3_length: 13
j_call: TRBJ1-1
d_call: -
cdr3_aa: CASSHTTNTEAFF
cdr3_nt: TGCGCCAGCAGCCACACAACGAACACTGAAGCTTTCTTT

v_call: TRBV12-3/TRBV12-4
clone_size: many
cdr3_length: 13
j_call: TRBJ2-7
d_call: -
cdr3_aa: CASILSWGLEQYF
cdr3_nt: TGTGCCAGCATCCTGAGTTGGGGACTCGAGCAGTACTTC

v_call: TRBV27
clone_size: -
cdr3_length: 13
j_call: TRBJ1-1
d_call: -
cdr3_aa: CASSPVENTEAFF
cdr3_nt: TGTGCCAGCAGTCCCGTAGAGAACACTGAAGCTTTCTTT

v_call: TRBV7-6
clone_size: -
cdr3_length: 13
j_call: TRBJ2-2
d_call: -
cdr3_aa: CASSFRGTGELFF
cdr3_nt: TGTGCCAGCAGCTTTAGGGGGACCGGGGAGCTGTTTTTT

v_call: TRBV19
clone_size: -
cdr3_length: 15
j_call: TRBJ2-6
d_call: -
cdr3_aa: CASSHNRVGANVLTF
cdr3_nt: TGTGCCAGTAGCCACAACAGGGTTGGGGCCAACGTCCTGACTTTC

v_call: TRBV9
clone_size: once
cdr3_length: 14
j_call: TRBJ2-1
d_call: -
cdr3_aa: CASSVAGLNNEQFF
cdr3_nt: TGTGCCAGCAGCGTCGCGGGACTGAACAATGAGCAGTTCTTC

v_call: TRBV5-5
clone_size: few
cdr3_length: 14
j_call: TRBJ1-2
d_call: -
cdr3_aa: CASNSSPSGYGYTF
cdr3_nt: TGTGCCAGCAACTCCTCGCCCAGCGGCTATGGCTACACCTTC

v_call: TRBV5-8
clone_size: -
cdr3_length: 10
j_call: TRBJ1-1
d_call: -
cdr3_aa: CASSGEGAFF
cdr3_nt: TGTGCCAGCAGCGGGGAAGGGGCTTTCTTT

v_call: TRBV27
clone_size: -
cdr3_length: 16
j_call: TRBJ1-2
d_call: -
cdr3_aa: CASSNLTRKYNYGYTF
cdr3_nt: TGTGCCAGCAGTAATCTCACAAGGAAGTATAACTATGGCTACACCTTC

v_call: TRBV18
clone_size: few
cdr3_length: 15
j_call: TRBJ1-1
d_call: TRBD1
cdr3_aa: CASSPKQGGVTEAFF
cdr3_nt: TGTGCCAGCTCACCAAAACAGGGGGGAGTCACTGAAGCTTTCTTT

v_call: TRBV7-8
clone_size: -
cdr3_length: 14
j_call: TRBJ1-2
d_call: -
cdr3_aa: CASSFGRLNYGYTF
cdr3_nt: TGTGCCAGCAGCTTCGGCAGGTTAAACTATGGCTACACCTTC

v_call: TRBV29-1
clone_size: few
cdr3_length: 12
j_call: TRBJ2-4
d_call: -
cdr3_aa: CSVQGAKNIQYF
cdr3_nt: TGCAGCGTTCAAGGAGCCAAAAACATTCAGTACTTC